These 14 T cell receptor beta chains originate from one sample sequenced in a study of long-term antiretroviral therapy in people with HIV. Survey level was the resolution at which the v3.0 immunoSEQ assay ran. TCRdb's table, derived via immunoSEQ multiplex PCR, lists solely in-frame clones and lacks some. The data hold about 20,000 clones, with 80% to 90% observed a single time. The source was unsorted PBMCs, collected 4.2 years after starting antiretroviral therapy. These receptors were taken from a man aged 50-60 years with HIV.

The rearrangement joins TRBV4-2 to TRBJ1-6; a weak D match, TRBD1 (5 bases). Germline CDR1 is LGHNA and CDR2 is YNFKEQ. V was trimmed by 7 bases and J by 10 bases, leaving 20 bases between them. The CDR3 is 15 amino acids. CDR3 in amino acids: CASTPMPGGNSPLHF. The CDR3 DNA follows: TGTGCCAGCACCCCTATGCCGGGGGGTAACTCACCCCTCCACTTT.

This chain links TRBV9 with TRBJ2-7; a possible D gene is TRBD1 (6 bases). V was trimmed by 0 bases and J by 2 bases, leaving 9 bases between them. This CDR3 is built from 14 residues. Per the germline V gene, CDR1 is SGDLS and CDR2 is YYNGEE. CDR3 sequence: CASSVAPGAYEQYF. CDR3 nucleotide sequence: TGTGCCAGCAGCGTAGCTCCAGGGGCCTACGAGCAGTACTTC.

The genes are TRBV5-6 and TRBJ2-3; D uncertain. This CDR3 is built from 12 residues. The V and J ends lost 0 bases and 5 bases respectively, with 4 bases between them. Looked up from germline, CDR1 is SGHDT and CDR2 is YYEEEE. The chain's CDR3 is CASSLVLDTQYF. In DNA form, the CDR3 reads TGTGCCAGCAGCTTGGTGCTAGATACGCAGTATTTT.

CDR3 nucleotide sequence: TGTGCCAGCACATTGGGGGGCACAGATACGCAGTATTTT. Translation: CASTLGGTDTQYF. J is TRBJ2-3 and V is TRBV6-5; tentatively, D is TRBD1 or TRBD2 (5 bases each). Trimming left V 7 bases short and J 1 base short, with 9 bases between. CDR1 and CDR2 (germline): MNHEY, SVGAGI. This CDR3 contains 13 residues.

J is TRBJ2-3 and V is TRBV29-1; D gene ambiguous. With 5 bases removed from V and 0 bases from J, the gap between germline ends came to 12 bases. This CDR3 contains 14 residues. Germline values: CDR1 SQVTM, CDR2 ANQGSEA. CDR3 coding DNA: TGCAGCGTTCGGTCCCTGACTAGCACAGATACGCAGTATTTT. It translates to CSVRSLTSTDTQYF.

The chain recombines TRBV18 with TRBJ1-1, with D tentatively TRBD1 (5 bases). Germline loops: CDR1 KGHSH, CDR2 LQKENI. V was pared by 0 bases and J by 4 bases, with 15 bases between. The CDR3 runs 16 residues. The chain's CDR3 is CASSPPGWGVRTEAFF. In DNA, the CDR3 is TGTGCCAGCTCACCACCGGGCTGGGGGGTTCGCACTGAAGCTTTCTTT.

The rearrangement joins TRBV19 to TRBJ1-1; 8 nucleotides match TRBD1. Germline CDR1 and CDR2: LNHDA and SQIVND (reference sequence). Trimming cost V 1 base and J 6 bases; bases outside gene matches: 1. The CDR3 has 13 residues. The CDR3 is CASSIVQGAEAFF. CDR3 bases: TGTGCCAGTAGTATAGTACAGGGGGCTGAAGCTTTCTTT.

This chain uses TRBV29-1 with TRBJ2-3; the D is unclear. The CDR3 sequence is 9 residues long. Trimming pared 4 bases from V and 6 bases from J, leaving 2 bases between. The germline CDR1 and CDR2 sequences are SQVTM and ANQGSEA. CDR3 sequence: CSVGDTQYF. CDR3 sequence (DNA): TGCAGCGTTGGGGATACGCAGTATTTT.

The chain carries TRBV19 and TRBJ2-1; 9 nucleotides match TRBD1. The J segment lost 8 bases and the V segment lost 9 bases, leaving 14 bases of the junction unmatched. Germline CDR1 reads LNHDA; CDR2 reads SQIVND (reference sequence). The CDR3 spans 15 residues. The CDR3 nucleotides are TGTGCCAGCAATCGGGGGACAGGGTATTATGATGAGCAGTTCTTC. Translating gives CASNRGTGYYDEQFF.

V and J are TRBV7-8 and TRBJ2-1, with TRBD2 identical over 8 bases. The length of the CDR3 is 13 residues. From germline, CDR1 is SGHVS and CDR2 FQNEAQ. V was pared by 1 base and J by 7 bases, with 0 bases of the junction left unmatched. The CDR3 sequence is CASSLGGGNEQFF. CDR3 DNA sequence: TGTGCCAGCAGCTTAGGCGGGGGGAATGAGCAGTTCTTC. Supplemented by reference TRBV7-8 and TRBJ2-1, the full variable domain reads GAGVSQSPRYKVAKRGQDVALRCDPISGHVSLFWYQQALGQGPEFLTYFQNEAQLDKSGLPSDRFFAERPEGSVSTLKIQRTQQEDSAVYLCASSLGGGNEQFFGPGTRLTVL.

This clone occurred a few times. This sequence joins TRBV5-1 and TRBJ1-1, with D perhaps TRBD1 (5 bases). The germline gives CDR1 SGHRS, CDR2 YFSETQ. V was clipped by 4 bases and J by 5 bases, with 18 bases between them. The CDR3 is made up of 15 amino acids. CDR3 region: CASSPVVRGRTEAFF. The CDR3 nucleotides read TGCGCCAGCAGCCCAGTGGTCCGGGGGAGGACTGAAGCTTTCTTT.

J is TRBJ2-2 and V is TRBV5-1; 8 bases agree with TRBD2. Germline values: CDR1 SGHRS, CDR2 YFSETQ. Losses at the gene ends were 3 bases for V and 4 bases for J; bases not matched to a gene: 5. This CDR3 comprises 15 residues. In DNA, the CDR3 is TGCGCCAGCAGCTCCGGGGGGGCTGGCACCGGGGAGCTGTTTTTT. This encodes CASSSGGAGTGELFF.

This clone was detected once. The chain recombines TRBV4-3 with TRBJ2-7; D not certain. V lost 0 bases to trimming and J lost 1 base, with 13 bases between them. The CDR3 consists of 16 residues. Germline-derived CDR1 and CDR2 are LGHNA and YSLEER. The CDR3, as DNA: TGCGCCAGCAGCCAAGACCCCCCTGGTAGTTCCTACGAGCAGTACTTC. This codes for CASSQDPPGSSYEQYF.

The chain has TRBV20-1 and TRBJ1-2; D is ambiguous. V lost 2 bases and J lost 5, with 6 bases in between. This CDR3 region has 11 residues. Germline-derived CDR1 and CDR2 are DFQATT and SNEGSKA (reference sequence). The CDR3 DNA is TGCAGTGCTAGAACGGATTATGGCTACACCTTC. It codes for CSARTDYGYTF.